This is a list of T cell receptor beta chains from one sample in a study of T cell responses to AZD1222 COVID-19 vaccine. Produced via immunoSEQ multiplex PCR; TCRdb's table is partial and in-frame only. The repertoire holds tens of thousands of clones, with 90% to 95% as singletons. Here the sequenced sample was peripheral blood, taken on day 0 of AZD1222 vaccination. These receptors came from an adult in good health. The CDR3 runs from the conserved cysteine through the conserved F or W. Each record gives: D gene, J gene, clone size, V gene, CDR3 DNA, CDR3 protein. The D gene is left open where the match is weak. Clone size appears in some rows only: once, few, many, or a class for an expanded clone.

>TRBD1|TRBJ1-2|.|TRBV28
TGTGCCAGCAGCAACGGTGGGACAGGGAAGAGGGGCTACACCTTC
CASSNGGTGKRGYTF
>.|TRBJ1-2|.|TRBV30
TGTGCCTGGAGTCCACGGAACAGGGTGAATTATGGCTACACCTTC
CAWSPRNRVNYGYTF
>TRBD1|TRBJ1-2|.|TRBV4-3
TGCGCCAGCAGCCAATTTTACGCTCAAGGAGGGGGCGACTATGGCTACACCTTC
CASSQFYAQGGGDYGYTF
>.|TRBJ1-4|once|TRBV5-1
TGCGCCAGCAGCTTGGCCGGGGATGAAAAACTGTTTTTT
CASSLAGDEKLFF
>.|TRBJ1-2|.|TRBV27
TGTGCCAGCAGTCCCTGGACAGCCCTCGATGGCTACACCTTC
CASSPWTALDGYTF
>.|TRBJ1-3|.|TRBV5-6
TGTGCCAGCAGCCCAACAGGGATAGGAAACACCATATATTTT
CASSPTGIGNTIYF
>.|TRBJ2-2|.|TRBV5-4
TGTGCCAGCACTGCTGGCGCGAACACCGGGGAGCTGTTTTTT
CASTAGANTGELFF
>TRBD1|TRBJ2-4|.|TRBV2
TGTGCCAGCAGTGGGACAGGGAAGAAAAACATTCAGTACTTC
CASSGTGKKNIQYF
>.|TRBJ2-5|once|TRBV9
TGTGCCAGCAGCGTAGCAGAGACCCAGTACTTC
CASSVAETQYF
>.|TRBJ1-3|.|TRBV19
TGTGCCAGTAGTATAAGTGACACTCGTCTGAACACCATATATTTT
CASSISDTRLNTIYF
>TRBD1|TRBJ2-3|.|TRBV4-1
TGCGCCAGCAGCCACCCCTACAGGGGGCCTGGCACAGATACGCAGTATTTT
CASSHPYRGPGTDTQYF
>.|TRBJ2-7|.|TRBV5-6
TGTGCCAGCAGCCCTATTATCGGGCCCTCGGGAGAGCAGTACTTC
CASSPIIGPSGEQYF
>.|TRBJ2-5|.|TRBV19
TGTGCCAGTAGTATAACAACAGGACAAGAGACCCAGTACTTC
CASSITTGQETQYF
>.|TRBJ2-4|.|TRBV3-1/TRBV3-2
TGTGCCAGCAGCCAAAGGACCAAAAACATTCAGTACTTC
CASSQRTKNIQYF
>TRBD1|TRBJ1-5|.|TRBV12-5
TGTGCTAGTGGCCTCGGACAGGGTCGCCCCCAGCATTTT
CASGLGQGRPQHF
>.|TRBJ1-2|.|TRBV7-2
TGTGCCAGCAGCTCCGGACGGAACTATGGCTACACCTTC
CASSSGRNYGYTF
>.|TRBJ1-5|.|TRBV29-1
TGCAGCGTTTATGAGGGCGGCAATCAGCCCCAGCATTTT
CSVYEGGNQPQHF
>.|TRBJ1-2|.|TRBV7-2
TGTGCCAGCAGCTTAGGGGGGAATAGACCACCCTCCTTC
CASSLGGNRPPSF
>.|TRBJ2-3|.|TRBV12-3/TRBV12-4
TGTGCCAGCAGCCCCGGTCCAGATACGCAGTATTTT
CASSPGPDTQYF
>TRBD1|TRBJ1-6|once|TRBV9
TGTGCCAGCAGCGCCGGGACAGGGGGCCGTGGTTCACCCCTCCACTTT
CASSAGTGGRGSPLHF
>TRBD1|TRBJ1-4|.|TRBV25-1
TGTGCCAGCAGTGCAGGCCGGGACAGGGGAGAAAAACTGTTTTTT
CASSAGRDRGEKLFF
>.|TRBJ2-4|.|TRBV27
TGTGCCAGCGCAGCAGGCTTAGCCAAAAACATTCAGTACTTC
CASAAGLAKNIQYF
>.|TRBJ2-3|once|TRBV9
TGTGCCAGCAGCGTAGTTGACAGCACAGATACGCAGTATTTT
CASSVVDSTDTQYF
>.|TRBJ1-5|.|TRBV5-5
TGTGCCAGCAGCTTGGACTGGGGTAATCAGCCCCAGCATTTT
CASSLDWGNQPQHF
>.|TRBJ2-5|.|TRBV14
TGTGCCAGCAGCCAAGAAGGCGGTAGTAGAGAGACCCAGTACTTC
CASSQEGGSRETQYF
>.|TRBJ2-3|.|TRBV6-2/TRBV6-3
TGTGCCAGCAGTCCGTTGACAGGTGTGACAGATACGCAGTATTTT
CASSPLTGVTDTQYF
>.|TRBJ2-2|few|TRBV19
TGTGCCAGTAGTATTGCCCCGGCGAACACCGGGGAGCTGTTTTTT
CASSIAPANTGELFF
>.|TRBJ1-5|.|TRBV19
TGTGCCAGTAGTCCCGCAGGGGCCCAGCATTTT
CASSPAGAQHF